The present entry profiles one T cell receptor beta chain with its context. This clone's antigen is unknown. Base qualities are not recorded, but no much larger clone differs from it by a single base. In the paper's terms, the time point label means: cells obtained before transplantation from donor or recipient. CD3+CD4+ and CD3+CD8+ populations were FACS-sorted from unstimulated pre-transplant donor and recipient cells taken from spleen or lymph nodes. V is pruned by 4 bases and J by 1 base, leaving 6 bases of the junction without a gene match. Its CDR3 holds 16 amino acids, cysteine through phenylalanine. Only the CDR3 region is kept as DNA, spanning 48 bases read in frame from base 1. Based on the germline V gene (reference sequence), the CDR1 and CDR2 sequences are SEHNR and FQNEAQ. The data were taken from a study of graft-versus-host responses after intestinal transplantation (dated by TCRdb to the early 2020s). Regarding the study in general: The transplants that recipients got were multivisceral, liver-intestinal, or isolated intestinal. Anti-thymocyte globulin induction was given to all recipients, followed by maintenance tacrolimus and steroids for about 3 years. After intestinal transplantation, graft-versus-host and host-versus-graft alloreactive T cell clones in the graft, circulation and bone marrow were tracked using bulk TCR-beta CDR3 sequencing. Alloreactive clones were identified by sequencing pre-transplant mixed lymphocyte reaction products and comparing these products with unstimulated pre-transplant donor and recipient T cells. A cohort of around 25 intestinal transplant recipients, including one retransplant, was enrolled, and a few patients lacking pretransplant specimens were excluded. A peak of at least 4% donor T cells among recipient peripheral blood mononuclear cells was the definition used for donor T cell macrochimerism. Rather than going through the commercial service, samples from a few later patients were sequenced in-house on an Illumina MiSeq and processed with MiXCR.

Paper-wide results and their limitations: The conclusions were limited by the relatively low number and heterogeneity of the intestinal transplant patients. GvH clones turned up in recipient bone marrow, with some appearing earlier in ileal mucosa or blood, a pattern consistent with an intestinal mucosal origin. In patients with donor T cell macrochimerism, the allografts had high GvH to HvG T cell clonal ratios. Peak levels of circulating GvH clones were associated with declines in HvG clones early after transplant.

Receptors were amplified or captured by the immunoSEQ multiplex PCR assay. For most patients, genomic DNA was isolated using the Qiagen DNeasy Blood and Tissue Kit and was shipped frozen to Adaptive Biotechnologies for TCR sequencing. Adaptive Biotechnologies carried out high-throughput TCR-beta CDR3 sequencing of genomic DNA for most patients. As for the authors' bioinformatics: Adaptive's ImmunoSEQ software supplied the TCR sequencing data for 15 to 20 patients, while MiXCR and VDJtools were used to process a few other patients. To correct CD4 versus CD8 sorting errors, sequences present in both subsets at a frequency ratio below 5:1 were removed. CDR3 nucleotide sequences shared by donor and recipient were removed because the origin of these sequences could not be assigned. To count as alloreactive, a clone needed at least 2-fold expansion over unstimulated cells and a minimum CFSE-low frequency of 0.002% (template counts) or 0.001% (read counts). Clones were considered mappable if detected in sequenced pre-transplant spleen, lymph node, or MLR CFSE-low populations of the donor or recipient. The cumulative frequency of alloreactive clones was calculated as a percentage of all sequences, weighted by copy number. This is the immuneACCESS table as TCRdb keeps it, with only in-frame sequences that have V and J called. A part of the clones is gone; compared with another copy, unresolved V genes explain less than half, and the rest is unexplained. The D gene and trimming were derived from the DNA, and the V and J assignments and clone size from that table. The sample profile shows some 100,000 clones; 80% to 95% of them were found once. 5.5% to 7% of the sample rests with the top ten.

Sample: unstimulated CD8+ T cells sorted from spleen or lymph node cells, taken before intestinal transplant. The chain is assembled from TRBV7-9 and TRBJ1-1, with 10 junctional bases fitting TRBD1. This clonotype was sampled from a human donor who received an intestinal transplant. The DNA sequence is as follows: TGTGCCAGCAGCTCCGAGGACAGGGGGGGGAACACTGAAGCTTTCTTT. It specifies CASSSEDRGGNTEAFF.